This T cell receptor beta chain came from a study of blood T cells in healthy people across ages. Through a sample-barcoded 5' primer and a J-beta primer mix, a second PCR was run for roughly 7 to 12 cycles. MiXCR was run by TCRdb on the 5' RACE reads, yielding one entry per CDR3 protein. The profile covers 1.8 million or so distinct CDR3 sequences, with about two fifths appearing a single time and 20% to 25% taken by the ten largest. Trimming cost V 1 base and J 6 bases, with 13 bases left between them. Germline V gives CDR1 DFQATT, CDR2 SNEGSKA (reference sequence). The CDR3 has 14 amino acids. Whole-study results and caveats: Higher diversity and more naive CD4+ cells were features of long-lived donors, compared to aged donors. Unsorted PBMCs ruled out conclusive naive versus antigen-experienced comparison. Researchers judged that diversity estimates from one million T cells fell short of true values. Getting older went along with TCR beta diversity per million T cells dropping roughly linearly.

Note on this clonotype: Its antigen is still unknown.

The TCR comes from a human donor in good health. V is TRBV20-1 and J is TRBJ1-5; D call uncertain. Sample: blood. The CDR3 here is CSARGPLAGQPQHF. The DNA for the CDR3 is TGCAGTGCTAGAGGGCCGTTGGCGGGTCAGCCCCAGCATTTT.